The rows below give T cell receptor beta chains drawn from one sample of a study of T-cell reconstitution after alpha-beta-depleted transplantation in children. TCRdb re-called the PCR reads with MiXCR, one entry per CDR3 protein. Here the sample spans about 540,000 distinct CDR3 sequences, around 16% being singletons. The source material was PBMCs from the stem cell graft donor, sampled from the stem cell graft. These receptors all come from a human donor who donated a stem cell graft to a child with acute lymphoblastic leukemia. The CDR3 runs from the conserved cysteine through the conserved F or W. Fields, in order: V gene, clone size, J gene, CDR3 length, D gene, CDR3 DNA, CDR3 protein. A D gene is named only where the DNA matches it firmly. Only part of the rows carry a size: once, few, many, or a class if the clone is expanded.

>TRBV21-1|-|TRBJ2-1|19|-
TGTGCCAGCCAAAAGGGTACAGTGTATGTCCCAGGGTCCTACAATGAGCAGTTCTTC
CASQKGTVYVPGSYNEQFF
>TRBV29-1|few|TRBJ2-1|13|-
TGCAGCGGGGTCGACAGATCCTACAATGAGCAGTTCTTC
CSGVDRSYNEQFF
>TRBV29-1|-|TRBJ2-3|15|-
TGCAGCGTGGGGTTCGAGGCGGGTAACACAGATACGCAGTATTTT
CSVGFEAGNTDTQYF
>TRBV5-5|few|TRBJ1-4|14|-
TGTGCCAGCAGCTTCCGACCGTTTAATGAAAAACTGTTTTTT
CASSFRPFNEKLFF
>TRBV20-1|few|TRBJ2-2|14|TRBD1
TGCAGTGCTAGAGGGAGGACAGGGACCGGGGAGCTGTTTTTT
CSARGRTGTGELFF
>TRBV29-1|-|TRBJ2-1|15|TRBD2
TGCAGCGTAACCGGACTAGCGGGCCCCTACAATGAGCAGTTCTTC
CSVTGLAGPYNEQFF
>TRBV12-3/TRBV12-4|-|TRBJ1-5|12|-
TGTGCCGGAAGGGGGAACTGTCAGCCCCAGCATTTT
CAGRGNCQPQHF
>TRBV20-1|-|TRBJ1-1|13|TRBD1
TGCAGGGTACCGGGACAGGGGGCCCCTGAAGCTTTCTTT
CRVPGQGAPEAFF
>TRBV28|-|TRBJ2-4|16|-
TGTGCCAGCAGTACCGACCGACCACCAGCCAAAAACATTCAGTACTTC
CASSTDRPPAKNIQYF
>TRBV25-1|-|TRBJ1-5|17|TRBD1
TGTGCCAGCAGTGAAACGGGGACAGGGGGCGACGGTCAGCCCCAGCATTTT
CASSETGTGGDGQPQHF
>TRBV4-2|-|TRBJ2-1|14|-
TGTGCCAGCAGCCACAGACGGGAGACGGGTGAGCAGTTCTTC
CASSHRRETGEQFF
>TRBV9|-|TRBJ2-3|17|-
TGTGCCAGCAGCGTAGCCGGGGGTACGTCTAGCACAGATACGCAGTATTTT
CASSVAGGTSSTDTQYF
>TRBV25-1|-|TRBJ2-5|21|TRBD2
TGTGCCAGCAGTGGTGTGTTGGGGACACGGGGACTAGCGGGCTCCCAAGAGACCCAGTACTTC
CASSGVLGTRGLAGSQETQYF
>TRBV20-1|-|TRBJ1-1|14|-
TGCAGTGCTAGAGTGGGGGGCGCGAGCACTGAAGCTTTCTTT
CSARVGGASTEAFF
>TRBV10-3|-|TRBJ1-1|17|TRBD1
TGTGCCATCAGCCCTTGGACAGGGACGAAAATTAACACTGAAGCTTTCTTT
CAISPWTGTKINTEAFF
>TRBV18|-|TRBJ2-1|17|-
TGTGCCAGCTCCACACTTAGTGTTCAGTTGCTCCCGGATGAGCAGTTCTTC
CASSTLSVQLLPDEQFF
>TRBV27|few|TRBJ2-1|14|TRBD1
TGTGCCAGCAGCCGGGACAGGGGTGTGCATGAGCAGTTCTTC
CASSRDRGVHEQFF
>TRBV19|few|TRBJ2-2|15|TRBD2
TGTGCCAGTAGTTTCGGACTAGCGGGACCCGGGGAGCTGTTTTTT
CASSFGLAGPGELFF
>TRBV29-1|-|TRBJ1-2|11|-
TGCAGCGTTGGTGAGGCATATGGCTACACCTTC
CSVGEAYGYTF
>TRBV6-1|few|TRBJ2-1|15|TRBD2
TGTGCCAGCAGTGAACCAGCGGGAGGCTACAATGAGCAGTTCTTC
CASSEPAGGYNEQFF
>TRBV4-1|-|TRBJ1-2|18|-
TGCGCCAGCAGCCCGAGGCTGGACGCCAGACCCTCTAACTATGGCTACACCTTC
CASSPRLDARPSNYGYTF
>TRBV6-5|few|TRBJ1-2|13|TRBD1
TGTGCCAGCAGTTTCACAGGGGAATATGGCTACACCTTC
CASSFTGEYGYTF
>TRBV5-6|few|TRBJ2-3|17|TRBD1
TGTGCCAGCAGCTTGGCCGGGACAGGAGTCTTCACAGATACGCAGTATTTT
CASSLAGTGVFTDTQYF
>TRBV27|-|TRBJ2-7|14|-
TGTGCCAGCAGTCGTCGACTAGACTCCTACGAGCAGTACTTC
CASSRRLDSYEQYF
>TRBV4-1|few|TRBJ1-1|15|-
TGCGCCAGCAGCCAAGATTGGCTGAGGAACACTGAAGCTTTCTTT
CASSQDWLRNTEAFF
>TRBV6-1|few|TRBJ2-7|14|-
TGTGCCAGCAGTCTCAAGAGGGCGCCCTACGAGCAGTACTTC
CASSLKRAPYEQYF
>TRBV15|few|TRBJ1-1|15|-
TGTGCCACCAGCAGCGACGGGGTTGGAGGCACTGAAGCTTTCTTT
CATSSDGVGGTEAFF
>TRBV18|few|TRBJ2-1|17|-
TGTGCCAGCTCACCACCGATAGGTCGGGGCAGGAAGAATGAGCAGTTCTTC
CASSPPIGRGRKNEQFF
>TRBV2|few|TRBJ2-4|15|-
TGTGCCAGTAAAGACAGGACCCTAGCCAAAAACATTCAGTACTTC
CASKDRTLAKNIQYF
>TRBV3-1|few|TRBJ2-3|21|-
TGTGCCAGCAGCACCGGACGGCCCCCGTATCGGGGGGCAACTAGCACAGATACGCAGTATTTT
CASSTGRPPYRGATSTDTQYF
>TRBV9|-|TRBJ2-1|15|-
TGTGCCAGCAGCGAGAGCCGACAGGTCCACAATGAGCAGTTCTTC
CASSESRQVHNEQFF
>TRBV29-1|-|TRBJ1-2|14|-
TGCAGCGGGGGTGACCAAACAGGGATCTATGGCTACACCTTC
CSGGDQTGIYGYTF
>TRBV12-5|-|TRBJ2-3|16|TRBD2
TGTGCTAGTGCACCGGGACTAGCGGTTTCCACAGATACGCAGTATTTT
CASAPGLAVSTDTQYF
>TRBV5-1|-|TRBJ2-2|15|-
TGCGCCAGCAGCCCCACCAGGGCGGACACCGGGGAGCTGTTTTTT
CASSPTRADTGELFF
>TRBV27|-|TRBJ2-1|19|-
TGTGCCAGCAGTTTATCGGGAGGGGGGCTAGCCGGCTCCTACAATGAGCAGTTCTTC
CASSLSGGGLAGSYNEQFF
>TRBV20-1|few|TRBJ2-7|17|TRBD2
TGCAGTGCTAGCGGGACTAGCGGGAGGGCTCATCGGGACGAGCAGTACTTC
CSASGTSGRAHRDEQYF
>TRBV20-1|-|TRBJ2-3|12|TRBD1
TGCAGTGCCACGACAGGGGCAGATACGCAGTATTTT
CSATTGADTQYF
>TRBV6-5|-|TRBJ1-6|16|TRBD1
TGTGCCAGCAGGAGGACAGGGAGCTCCTATAATTCACCCCTCCACTTT
CASRRTGSSYNSPLHF
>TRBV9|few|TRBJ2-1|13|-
TGTGCCAGCAGCGTTTACAATTACAATGAGCAGTTCTTC
CASSVYNYNEQFF
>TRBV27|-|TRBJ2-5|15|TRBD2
TGTGCCAGCAGCCCGGGACTAGCGGTAACAGAGACCCAGTACTTC
CASSPGLAVTETQYF
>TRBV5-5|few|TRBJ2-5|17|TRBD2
TGTGCCAGCAGCCCGGGACTAGCGGGAGAGATGTGGGAGACCCAGTACTTC
CASSPGLAGEMWETQYF
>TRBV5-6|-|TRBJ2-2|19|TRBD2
TGTGCCAGCAGCTTGGATATCCGGTTCGCGGGAGGGCCTAGCGGGGAGCTGTTTTTT
CASSLDIRFAGGPSGELFF
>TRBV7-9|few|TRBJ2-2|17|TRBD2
TGTGCCAGCAGCTATATTCGGAGCGGGACGAACACCGGGGAGCTGTTTTTT
CASSYIRSGTNTGELFF
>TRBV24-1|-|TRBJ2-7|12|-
TGTGCCACCAGTGACAGGGGCCACGAGCAGTACTTC
CATSDRGHEQYF
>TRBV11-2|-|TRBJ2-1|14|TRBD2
TGTGCCAGCAGCTTGTGGCGGGAGGGTGGTCGGCAGTTCTTC
CASSLWREGGRQFF
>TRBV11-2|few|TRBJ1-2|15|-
TGTGCCAGCAGCTTAAGCGATAACCTCTCGGTTGGCTACACCTTC
CASSLSDNLSVGYTF
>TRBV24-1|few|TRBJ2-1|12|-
TGTGCCACCAGTGATTACATGAATGAGCAGTTCTTC
CATSDYMNEQFF
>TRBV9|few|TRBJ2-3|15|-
TGTGCCAGCAGCGGGGATGGATCCTACACAGATACGCAGTATTTT
CASSGDGSYTDTQYF
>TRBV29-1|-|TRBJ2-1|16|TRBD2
TGCAGCCATAATCCACTAGCGGGTTTTTCCTACAATGAGCAGTTCTTC
CSHNPLAGFSYNEQFF
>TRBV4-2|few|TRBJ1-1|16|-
TGTGCCAGCAGCCAAGATTCCGGGACGGCGAACACTGAAGCTTTCTTT
CASSQDSGTANTEAFF
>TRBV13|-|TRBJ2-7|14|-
TGTGCCAGCAGCCCTTCTGCGGAGGGGTACGAGCAGTACTTC
CASSPSAEGYEQYF
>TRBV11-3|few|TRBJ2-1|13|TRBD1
TGTGCCAGCAGCCCGACAGGGTGGAATGAGCAGTTCTTC
CASSPTGWNEQFF
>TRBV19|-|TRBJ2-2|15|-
TGTGCCAGTAGTATAGATCCCCTGAACACCGGGGAGCTGTTTTTT
CASSIDPLNTGELFF
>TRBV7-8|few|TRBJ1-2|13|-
TGTGCCAGCAGCTCCTTTTGGACAGCTGGCTACACCTTC
CASSSFWTAGYTF
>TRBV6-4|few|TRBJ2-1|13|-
TGTGCCAGCAGTGAGCACAACAACAATGAGCAGTTCTTC
CASSEHNNNEQFF
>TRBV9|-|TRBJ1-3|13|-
TGTGCCAGCAGCGTCAGGGTCGGAAACACCATATATTTT
CASSVRVGNTIYF